This is a list of T cell receptor beta chains from one sample in a study of blood T cells in healthy people across ages. Each CDR3 protein gets one entry after TCRdb re-called the 5' RACE reads with MiXCR. The profile shows 380,000 or so distinct CDR3 sequences, 45% to 60% of them singletons. Sequencing input: blood. All receptors come from a man in his sixties in good health. The CDR3 runs from the conserved cysteine through the conserved F or W. A clone size is listed for some rows: how often the clone was seen (once, few, many), or a class if it is expanded.

cdr3_length clone_size v_call cdr3_aa
15 once TRBV5-6 CASSFGRGRTDTQYF
15 once TRBV28 CASSNTGTGSYEQYF
14 - TRBV4-3 CASSRKQGRNEQFF
13 - TRBV7-9 CASSLEVANEQFF
17 - TRBV20-1 CSARSGLGRGSNEKLFF
15 - TRBV5-1 CASSEDRTYSYEQYF
16 - TRBV2 CASSSTSVRAYNEQFF
15 once TRBV2 CASSEATGANTEAFF
15 - TRBV20-1 CSARDGKGVNQPQHF
16 - TRBV2 CASSEERIGPGEKLFF
18 - TRBV4-1 CASSQDGTGILAKNIQYF
13 - TRBV12-3/TRBV12-4 CACQLAGEYEQYF
19 - TRBV21-1 CASSKMGITSGNDSYEQYF
20 - TRBV6-2/TRBV6-3 CASSYKPASRGRLSYNEQFF
13 - TRBV7-2 CASSPDRDTEAFF
14 - TRBV29-1 CSVELGRGRKTQYF